Listed here are 20 T cell receptor beta chains from one sample, sequenced in a study of identical twins. TCRdb passed the 5' RACE reads through MiXCR, listing each CDR3 protein once. The sample lists 1.5 million to 2 million distinct CDR3 sequences, around 29% seen once, with over 0.25% in the top ten. Sequencing input: cord blood. The receptors here all came from a newborn girl in good health.

The chain has TRBV4-2 and TRBJ1-2; D not certain. The V end was cut by 0 bases, the J end by 8 bases, with 10 bases between. From germline, CDR1 is LGHNA and CDR2 YNFKEQ. The CDR3 spans 13 residues. CDR3 amino acids: CASSQERRVGYTF. CDR3 sequence (DNA): TGTGCCAGCAGCCAAGAGAGGAGGGTAGGCTACACCTTC.

In its sample, this clonotype was seen a few times. J is TRBJ2-3 and V is TRBV5-1; D not certain. The germline gives CDR1 SGHRS, CDR2 YFSETQ. With 0 bases removed from V and 6 bases from J, the gap between germline ends came to 5 bases. The CDR3 is made up of 12 amino acids. CDR3 residues: CASSLEWDTQYF. The CDR3 coding sequence is TGCGCCAGCAGCTTGGAGTGGGATACGCAGTATTTT.

This clonotype was observed a single time. The chain couples TRBV10-1 to TRBJ1-5; D is possibly TRBD1 (6 bases). Germline loops: CDR1 WNHNN, CDR2 SYGVQD (reference sequence). With 6 bases removed from V and 3 bases from J, the gap between germline ends came to 12 bases. CDR3 length: 14 amino acids. The CDR3 protein is CASREGGPNQPQHF. Here the CDR3 DNA reads TGCGCCAGCAGGGAGGGGGGTCCCAATCAGCCCCAGCATTTT.

This clonotype was seen a few times. CDR3 DNA: TGTGCCAGCAGCACCGAAGGACCGAGCTCCTACAATGAGCAGTTCTTC. Residues: CASSTEGPSSYNEQFF. The genes are TRBV9 and TRBJ2-1; D gene uncertain. Germline V gives CDR1 SGDLS, CDR2 YYNGEE. The CDR3 loop spans 16 amino acids. With 4 bases removed from V and 0 bases from J, the gap between germline ends came to 14 bases.

The chain joins TRBV20-1 to TRBJ2-1; TRBD2 aligns across 7 bases. V was clipped by 5 bases and J by 5 bases; unmatched bases: 6. This CDR3 is 13 amino acids long. Germline loops: CDR1 DFQATT, CDR2 SNEGSKA (reference sequence). The CDR3 sequence is CSARAGSNNEQFF. In DNA, the CDR3 is TGCAGTGCTCGAGCGGGGTCTAACAATGAGCAGTTCTTC.

The chain is built from TRBV29-1 and TRBJ2-7, with TRBD2 identical over 16 bases. J gave up 2 bases and V 8 bases, and 3 bases lay outside the gene matches. This CDR3 is built from 14 residues. Germline lookup yields CDR1 SQVTM and CDR2 ANQGSEA. CDR3 DNA: TGCAGCACCGGGACTAGCGGGAGGGCCTACGAGCAGTACTTC. Its translation is CSTGTSGRAYEQYF.

The V call is TRBV28, the J call TRBJ1-1; possible D gene TRBD1, 6 bases. V was clipped by 3 bases and J by 1 base, with 12 bases between them. The CDR3 totals 15 residues. CDR1 and CDR2 from the germline V gene are MDHEN and SYDVKM. The DNA of the CDR3 is TGTGCCAGCAGTTTCCCCAGGGGCAAGAACACTGAAGCTTTCTTT. It specifies CASSFPRGKNTEAFF.

The rearrangement uses TRBV20-1 and TRBJ2-7, with TRBD2 matching 13 bases. The J call may be wrong; the DNA end is better matched by TRBJ2-1. CDR3 size: 15 residues. CDR1 is DFQATT and CDR2 is SNEGSKA in the germline V gene (reference sequence). The CDR3 nucleotides read TGCAGTGCTAGACGGACTAGCGGGAGACCCAATGAGCAGTTCTTC. Translation: CSARRTSGRPNEQFF.

This clonotype has just a few counts. This chain uses TRBV3-1 with TRBJ2-5, with D maybe TRBD2 (6 bases). The CDR3 loop spans 13 amino acids. CDR1 and CDR2 (germline): LGHDT, YNNKEL (reference sequence). V was cut by 4 bases and J by 6 bases, with 12 bases left in between. The CDR3 loop is CASSRGDFQTQYF. For the CDR3, the DNA is TGTGCCAGCAGCCGTGGGGACTTCCAGACCCAGTACTTC.

The J gene is TRBJ2-3, the V gene TRBV20-1; D remains unclear. V lost 5 bases and J 1 base, leaving 16 bases between the germline ends. Germline values: CDR1 DFQATT, CDR2 SNEGSKA (reference sequence). The CDR3 sequence is 15 residues long. The CDR3 sequence: CSAPPERVRTDTQYF. The CDR3 DNA sequence: TGCAGTGCTCCACCTGAACGGGTCCGCACAGATACGCAGTATTTT.

On this clonotype itself: One junction end disagrees with the germline gene, perhaps due to a read error. The V call is TRBV6-5, the J call TRBJ1-1; D uncertain. The CDR3 covers 15 residues. Germline V gene sequence: CDR1 MNHEY, CDR2 SVGAGI. As DNA, the CDR3 is TGTGCCAGCGGTTACTCCTTGGGTTGGAAAACTGAAGCTTTCTTT. Its translation: CASGYSLGWKTEAFF.

In this sample, this clonotype turned up once. This chain uses TRBV19 with TRBJ2-1, with no clear D. In germline, CDR1 is LNHDA, CDR2 SQIVND (reference sequence). V lost 3 bases and J lost 6, with 9 bases in between. The CDR3 runs to 13 residues. The CDR3 bases are TGTGCCAGTAGTATTGCGACCAGCAATGAGCAGTTCTTC. Translated, it gives CASSIATSNEQFF.

The V call is TRBV6-1, the J call TRBJ1-5, with 9 bases lining up with TRBD1. This CDR3 is 14 amino acids long. Germline V gives CDR1 MNHNS, CDR2 SASEGT. The ends lost 7 bases at V and 5 bases at J; junction bases unmatched: 6. This chain's CDR3 is CASNRDRVDQPQHF. The CDR3 DNA reads as TGTGCCAGCAACAGGGACAGGGTCGATCAGCCCCAGCATTTT.

The rearrangement joins TRBV28 to TRBJ2-7; 9 bases map to TRBD1. Trimming at V came to 6 bases and at J to 9 bases, leaving 15 bases not matched to a gene. The germline V gene encodes CDR1 MDHEN and CDR2 SYDVKM. The CDR3 length is 15 residues. CDR3 sequence reads: CASSQIRDRVVPQYF. DNA for the CDR3: TGTGCCAGCAGCCAAATCCGGGACAGGGTTGTTCCGCAGTACTTC.

V and J are TRBV9 and TRBJ2-4; TRBD2 agrees at 11 bases. The closer fit of TRBJ2-7 to the DNA end suggests the J call may be wrong. The CDR3 extends over 16 amino acids. The germline gives CDR1 SGDLS, CDR2 YYNGEE. CDR3 DNA sequence: TGTGCCAGCAGCCCAACTAGCGGGGGAACCCCTTTCGAGCAGTACTTC. It is translated as CASSPTSGGTPFEQYF.

The chain links TRBV28 to TRBJ1-5, with TRBD1 as a possible D gene (5 bases). Germline CDR1 and CDR2: MDHEN and SYDVKM. V dropped 3 bases and J dropped 0 bases, with 15 bases sitting between them. The CDR3 runs to 17 residues. This CDR3 is CASSFPAGRYSNQPQHF. CDR3 DNA sequence: TGTGCCAGCAGTTTCCCGGCAGGGAGGTATAGCAATCAGCCCCAGCATTTT. The whole variable domain, filled in from reference TRBV28 and TRBJ1-5, reads DVKVTQSSRYLVKRTGEKVFLECVQDMDHENMFWYRQDPGLGLRLIYFSYDVKMKEKGDIPEGYSVSREKKERFSLILESASTNQTSMYLCASSFPAGRYSNQPQHFGDGTRLSIL.

This clonotype turned up a few times. V gene TRBV6-6 combines with J gene TRBJ2-1; 10 bases are a match to TRBD2. The J segment lost 5 bases and the V segment lost 7 bases, leaving 8 bases of the junction unmatched. The CDR3 is 15 amino acids. Germline loops: CDR1 MNHNY, CDR2 SVGAGI (reference sequence). CDR3 nucleotide sequence: TGTGCCAGCACCCGGAGCGGGAGGGCTAACAATGAGCAGTTCTTC. Protein: CASTRSGRANNEQFF.

Of note for this clonotype: A read error may explain this, as a much larger clone is one base away. The genes are TRBV3-1 and TRBJ2-4; D may be TRBD2 (6 bases). Trimming pared 4 bases from V and 13 bases from J, leaving 14 bases between. Germline values: CDR1 LGHDT, CDR2 YNNKEL (reference sequence). The CDR3 spans 12 residues. As DNA, the CDR3 is TGTGCCAGCAGCCTACTAGCCAAGGAGCAGTACTTC. It yields the protein CASSLLAKEQYF.

This chain uses TRBV9 with TRBJ2-2; weak D call: TRBD2 (5 bases). CDR1 SGDLS and CDR2 YYNGEE come from the germline V gene. V lost 0 bases and J lost 4, with 13 bases in between. The CDR3 is 16 amino acids. The DNA for the CDR3 is TGTGCCAGCAGCGTAGGGAGGACTTCAACCACCGGGGAGCTGTTTTTT. Translation gives CASSVGRTSTTGELFF.

This CDR3 reads CATSGTGSNEQYF. In DNA, the CDR3 is TGTGCCACGTCCGGGACAGGGTCCAATGAGCAGTACTTC. This sequence joins TRBV2 and TRBJ2-5; TRBD1 matches 9 bases. The V gene end was trimmed by 10 bases and the J gene end by 11 bases; junction bases not matched to a gene: 14. Germline loops: CDR1 SNHLY, CDR2 FYNNEI. CDR3 length: 13 amino acids.